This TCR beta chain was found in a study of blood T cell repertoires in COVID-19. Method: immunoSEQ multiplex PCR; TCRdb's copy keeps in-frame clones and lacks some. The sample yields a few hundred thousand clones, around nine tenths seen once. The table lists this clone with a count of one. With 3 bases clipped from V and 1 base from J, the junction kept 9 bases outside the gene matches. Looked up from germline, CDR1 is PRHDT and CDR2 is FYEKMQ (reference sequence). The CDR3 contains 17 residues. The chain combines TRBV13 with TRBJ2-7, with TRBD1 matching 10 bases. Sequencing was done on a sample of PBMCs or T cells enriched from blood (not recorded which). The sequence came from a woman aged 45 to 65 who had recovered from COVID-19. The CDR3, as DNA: TGTGCCAGCAGCTTTGGGGACGGGACAGGGGATTCCTACGAGCAGTACTTC. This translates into CASSFGDGTGDSYEQYF.